This entry lists 14 T cell receptor beta chains sequenced from one sample in a study of CD8+ T cells in alopecia areata listed by TCRdb under 2018. The library was prepared using the immunoSEQ multiplex PCR assay. To provide template for TCR sequencing, every sample had RNA extracted and reverse transcribed into cDNA. The source is immuneACCESS, and TCRdb retained only in-frame sequences with V and J called. Part of the clones is not carried over; for the studies checked, unresolved V genes explain less than half of this, and the remainder is unexplained. Counted in this sample were some 170,000 clones; just over 65% of them appeared once. In total, the top ten clones hold roughly an eighth of the sample. Sample time point, as interpreted from the label and publication: baseline before oral tofacitinib. Sample: CD8+ T cells sorted from blood, taken at week 0. The receptors derive from a human donor with alopecia areata.

The chain couples TRBV7-9 to TRBJ2-4, with 9 bases lining up with TRBD2. The CDR3 contains 15 residues. V lost 7 bases and J lost 2; bases outside the gene matches: 6. CDR1 and CDR2 from the germline V gene are SEHNR and FQNEAQ (reference sequence). CDR3 sequence reads: CASTPREGPKNIQYF. The CDR3, as DNA: TGTGCCAGCACCCCGCGGGAGGGGCCCAAAAACATTCAGTACTTC.

J is TRBJ2-7 and V is TRBV29-1, with 8 bases that match TRBD1. The V and J ends lost 5 bases and 2 bases, in that order; junction bases with no gene match: 5. This CDR3 spans 13 amino acids. Germline V gives CDR1 SQVTM, CDR2 ANQGSEA. For the CDR3, the DNA is TGCAGCGTTCTCGGGACAGGAGCCTACGAGCAGTACTTC. Protein sequence: CSVLGTGAYEQYF.

The gene calls are TRBV29-1 and TRBJ1-2; TRBD1 matches 7 bases. The CDR3 extends over 11 amino acids. With V trimmed by 6 bases and J by 7 bases, 5 bases remained unmatched. CDR1 is SQVTM and CDR2 is ANQGSEA in the germline V gene. CDR3 residues: CSVRTGSGYTF. CDR3 nucleotide sequence: TGCAGCGTGCGGACAGGCTCTGGCTACACCTTC.

This clone appeared once. The V gene is TRBV29-1, the J gene TRBJ2-6; D is unresolved. Trimming pared 4 bases from V and 0 bases from J, leaving 7 bases between. The germline gives CDR1 SQVTM, CDR2 ANQGSEA. The CDR3 loop spans 14 amino acids. The CDR3 bases are TGCAGCGTTGCTGGGGTCTCTGGGGCCAACGTCCTGACTTTC. Its protein is CSVAGVSGANVLTF.

This sequence joins TRBV14 and TRBJ1-2; no clear D gene. CDR3 length equals 12 residues. Trimming took 3 bases from V and 3 from J, leaving 5 bases between them. CDR1 SGHDN and CDR2 FVKESK come from the germline V gene. Here the CDR3 reads CASSQAYYGYTF. CDR3 DNA sequence: TGTGCCAGCAGCCAGGCATACTATGGCTACACCTTC. Drawing the rest from reference TRBV14 and TRBJ1-2, the complete variable domain is EAGVTQFPSHSVIEKGQTVTLRCDPISGHDNLYWYRRVMGKEIKFLLHFVKESKQDESGMPNNRFLAERTGGTYSTLKVQPAELEDSGVYFCASSQAYYGYTFGSGTRLTVV.

The chain links TRBV5-1 to TRBJ2-7, with TRBD1 identical over 10 bases. J lost 5 bases, V lost 0 bases, and 14 bases had no gene match. Germline V gene sequence: CDR1 SGHRS, CDR2 YFSETQ. The CDR3 covers 18 residues. CDR3: CASSLAPPGQGFKHEQYF. CDR3 DNA sequence: TGCGCCAGCAGCTTGGCCCCCCCGGGACAGGGGTTCAAGCACGAGCAGTACTTC.

In its sample, this clone was seen a few times. The genes are TRBV4-2 and TRBJ1-1; 7 bases fit TRBD1. The CDR3 is 17 amino acids. Per the germline V gene, CDR1 is LGHNA and CDR2 is YNFKEQ. The V gene end was trimmed by 1 base and the J gene end by 0 bases; junction bases not matched to a gene: 8. The CDR3 sequence: CASSQVKTGAMNTEAFF. As DNA, the CDR3 is TGTGCCAGCAGCCAAGTAAAAACAGGGGCCATGAACACTGAAGCTTTCTTT.

The chain recombines TRBV27 with TRBJ2-7, with unresolved D. Germline CDR1 and CDR2: MNHEY and SMNVEV (reference sequence). Trimming removed 8 bases from V and 4 bases from J, with 9 bases in between. The length of the CDR3 is 11 residues. CDR3 DNA: TGTGCCAGCGGACCGACGTACGAGCAGTACTTC. This encodes CASGPTYEQYF.

The V gene is TRBV29-1, the J gene TRBJ2-7; no clear D. CDR1 is SQVTM, CDR2 ANQGSEA, per germline. The CDR3 covers 13 residues. The germline V and J ends were trimmed by 3 bases and 0 bases, with 9 bases remaining between them. CDR3 DNA: TGCAGCGTTGACGGCCAGAGCTCCTACGAGCAGTACTTC. It specifies CSVDGQSSYEQYF.

The rearrangement uses TRBV30 and TRBJ1-5; unclear D gene. Germline CDR1 reads GTSNPN; CDR2 reads SVGIG (reference sequence). The CDR3 is 15 amino acids. Trimming removed 0 bases at V and 8 bases at J, with 17 bases between. Written as DNA, the CDR3 is TGTGCCTGGAGTGTTGGGCGATACGGTGTAGAGCCCCAGCATTTT. Encoded protein: CAWSVGRYGVEPQHF.

This clone turned up a few times. V usage is TRBV29-1 and J usage is TRBJ2-7; no clear D. V was trimmed by 7 bases and J by 6 bases, leaving 13 bases between them. The CDR3 length is 11 residues. Germline CDR1 SQVTM, CDR2 ANQGSEA. The CDR3 sequence: CSGLTGAEQYF. As DNA, the CDR3 is TGCAGCGGCTTGACGGGCGCCGAGCAGTACTTC.

In its sample, this clone was seen a few times. V gene TRBV23-1 combines with J gene TRBJ2-2; perhaps TRBD2 as D (6 bases). TRBV23-1 is marked as an open reading frame, function uncertain. The CDR3 spans 18 residues. Trimming pared 0 bases from V and 3 bases from J, leaving 17 bases between. The chain's CDR3 is CASSQSEEGLPHTGELFF. The CDR3 DNA is TGCGCCAGCAGTCAATCGGAAGAAGGACTACCACACACCGGGGAGCTGTTTTTT.

This chain uses TRBV2 with TRBJ2-4, with no clear D. V was trimmed by 6 bases and J by 7 bases, leaving 10 bases between them. Per germline, CDR1 SNHLY and CDR2 FYNNEI. CDR3 length: 12 amino acids. In DNA form, the CDR3 reads TGTGCCAGCAGAGGCAGTCTGAACATTCAGTACTTC. This gives the protein CASRGSLNIQYF.

The chain carries TRBV27 and TRBJ2-7; a possible D gene is TRBD2 (6 bases). Germline CDR1 and CDR2: MNHEY and SMNVEV (reference sequence). With 6 bases removed from V and 4 bases from J, the gap between germline ends came to 16 bases. The CDR3 is made up of 14 amino acids. Here the CDR3 DNA reads TGTGCCAGCAGGGAGGGGCCGTTCGTGTACGAGCAGTACTTC. Translated, it gives CASREGPFVYEQYF.